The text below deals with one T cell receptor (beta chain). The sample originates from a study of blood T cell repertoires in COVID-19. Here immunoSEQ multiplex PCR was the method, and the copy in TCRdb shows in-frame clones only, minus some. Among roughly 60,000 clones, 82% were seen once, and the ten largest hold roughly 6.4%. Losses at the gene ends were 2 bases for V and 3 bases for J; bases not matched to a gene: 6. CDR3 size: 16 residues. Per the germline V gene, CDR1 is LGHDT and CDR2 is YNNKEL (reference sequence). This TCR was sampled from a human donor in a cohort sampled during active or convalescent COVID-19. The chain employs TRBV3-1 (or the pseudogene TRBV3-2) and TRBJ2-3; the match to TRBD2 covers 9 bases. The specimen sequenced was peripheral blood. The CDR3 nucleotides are TGTGCCAGCAGCCAATATGCTAGCGGGGTAACAGATACGCAGTATTTT. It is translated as CASSQYASGVTDTQYF.